This T cell receptor beta chain stems from a study of cytomegalovirus exposure and HLA in healthy donors. General study findings and limits: Fewer N-insertions (relative to the approximately 670-donor mean) were reportedly seen in an Asian-associated ancestry cluster in a later analysis.

The CDR3 loop spans 17 amino acids. CDR1 and CDR2 from the germline V gene are MNHEY and SMNVEV (reference sequence). Trimming removed 2 bases from V and 3 bases from J; junction bases left unmatched: 5. PCR was performed using 60 Vbeta and 13 Jbeta primers. In the source study's methods: Among the unique TCR beta chains that a later analysis counted, 75 million to 85 million in all, some 10 million were shared. TCRdb's copy holds only in-frame clones and misses some; the assay was immunoSEQ multiplex PCR. D and trimming come from the DNA, and the V and J calls and clone size come from that table. Of under 200,000 clones in the sample, around four fifths were seen once. As regards this clone: Its antigen is still unknown.

The genes are TRBV27 and TRBJ2-6; 9 bases line up with TRBD1. The TCR comes from a woman in her fifties or sixties in good health and CMV-seropositive. Material for sequencing was PBMCs. This CDR3 reads CASSLPQGARGANVLTF. The CDR3 region has the DNA TGTGCCAGCAGTTTACCACAGGGGGCTCGTGGGGCCAACGTCCTGACTTTC.